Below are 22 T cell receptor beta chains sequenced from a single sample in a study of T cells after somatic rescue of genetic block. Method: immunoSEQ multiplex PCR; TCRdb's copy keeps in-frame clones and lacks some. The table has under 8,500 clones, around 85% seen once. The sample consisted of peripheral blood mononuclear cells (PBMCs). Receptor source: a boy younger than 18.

The CDR3 protein is CASSLAGARADTQYF. DNA of the CDR3: TGTGCCAGCAGCTTAGCGGGAGCGAGAGCAGATACGCAGTATTTT. The V call is TRBV11-3, the J call TRBJ2-3; tentatively, D is TRBD2 (6 bases). Germline V gene data show CDR1 as SGHNT and CDR2 as YENEEA. The CDR3 is made up of 15 amino acids. V lost 1 base to trimming and J lost 4 bases, with 12 bases between them.

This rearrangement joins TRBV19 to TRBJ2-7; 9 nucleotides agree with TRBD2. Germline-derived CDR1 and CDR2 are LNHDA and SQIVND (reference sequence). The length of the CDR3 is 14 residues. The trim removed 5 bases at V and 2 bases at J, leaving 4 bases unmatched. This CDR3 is CASSGLATTYEQYF. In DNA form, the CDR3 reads TGTGCCAGTAGTGGACTAGCGACGACCTACGAGCAGTACTTC.

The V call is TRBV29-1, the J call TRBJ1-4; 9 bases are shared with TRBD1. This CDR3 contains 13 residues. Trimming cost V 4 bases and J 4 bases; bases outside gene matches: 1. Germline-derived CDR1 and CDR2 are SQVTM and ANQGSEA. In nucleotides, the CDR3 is TGCAGCGTTGGGGGACAGGGTAATGAAAAACTGTTTTTT. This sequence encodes CSVGGQGNEKLFF.

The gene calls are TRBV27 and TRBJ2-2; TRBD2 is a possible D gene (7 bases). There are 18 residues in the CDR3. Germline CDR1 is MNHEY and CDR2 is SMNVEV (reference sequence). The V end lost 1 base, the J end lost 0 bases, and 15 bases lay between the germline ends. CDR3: CASSLLAGASPNTGELFF. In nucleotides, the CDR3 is TGTGCCAGCAGTTTATTGGCGGGGGCAAGTCCGAACACCGGGGAGCTGTTTTTT.

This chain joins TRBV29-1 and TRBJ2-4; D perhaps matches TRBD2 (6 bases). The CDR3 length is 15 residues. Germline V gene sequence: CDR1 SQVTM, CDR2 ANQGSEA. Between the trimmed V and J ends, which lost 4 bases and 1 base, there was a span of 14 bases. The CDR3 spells CSVVGGSRAKNIQYF. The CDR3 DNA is TGCAGCGTTGTTGGAGGGTCTCGGGCCAAAAACATTCAGTACTTC.

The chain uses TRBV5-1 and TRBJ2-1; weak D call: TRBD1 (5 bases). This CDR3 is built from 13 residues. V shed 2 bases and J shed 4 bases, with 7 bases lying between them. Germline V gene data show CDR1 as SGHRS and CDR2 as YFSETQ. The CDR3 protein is CASSLTGYNEQFF. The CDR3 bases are TGCGCCAGCAGCTTAACAGGATACAATGAGCAGTTCTTC.

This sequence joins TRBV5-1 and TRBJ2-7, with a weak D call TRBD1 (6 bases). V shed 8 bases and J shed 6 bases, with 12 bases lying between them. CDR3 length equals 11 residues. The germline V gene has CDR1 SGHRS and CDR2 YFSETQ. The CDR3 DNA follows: TGCGCCAGTCGCAGGGGAAGCGAGCAGTACTTC. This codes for CASRRGSEQYF. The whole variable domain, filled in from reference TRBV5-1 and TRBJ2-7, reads KAGVTQTPRYLIKTRGQQVTLSCSPISGHRSVSWYQQTPGQGLQFLFEYFSETQRNKGNFPGRFSGRQFSNSRSEMNVSTLELGDSALYLCASRRGSEQYFGPGTRLTVT.

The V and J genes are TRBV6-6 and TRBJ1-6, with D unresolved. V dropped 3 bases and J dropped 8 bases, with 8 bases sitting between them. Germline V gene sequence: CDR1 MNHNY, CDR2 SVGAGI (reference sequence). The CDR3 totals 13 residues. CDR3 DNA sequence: TGTGCCAGCAGTTATTCCCTTTATTCACCCCTCCACTTT. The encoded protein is CASSYSLYSPLHF.

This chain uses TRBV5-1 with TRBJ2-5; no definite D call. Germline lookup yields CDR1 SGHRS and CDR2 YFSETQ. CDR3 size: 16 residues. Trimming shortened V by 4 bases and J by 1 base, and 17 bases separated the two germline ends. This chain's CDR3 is CASSHSGPRLQETQYF. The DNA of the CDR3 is TGCGCCAGCAGCCATTCCGGGCCTAGACTCCAAGAGACCCAGTACTTC.

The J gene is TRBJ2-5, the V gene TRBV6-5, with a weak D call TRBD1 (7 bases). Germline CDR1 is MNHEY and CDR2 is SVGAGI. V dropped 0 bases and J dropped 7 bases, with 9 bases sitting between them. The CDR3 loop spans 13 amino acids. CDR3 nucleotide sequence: TGTGCCAGCAGTTACTCCCAGGGGGGGACCCAGTACTTC. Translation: CASSYSQGGTQYF.

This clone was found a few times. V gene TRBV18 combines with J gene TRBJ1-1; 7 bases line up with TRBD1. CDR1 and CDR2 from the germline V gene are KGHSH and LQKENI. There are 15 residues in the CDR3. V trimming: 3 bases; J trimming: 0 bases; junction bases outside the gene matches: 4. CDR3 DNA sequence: TGTGCCAGCTCACCTGGGACAGACGTGAACACTGAAGCTTTCTTT. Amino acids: CASSPGTDVNTEAFF.

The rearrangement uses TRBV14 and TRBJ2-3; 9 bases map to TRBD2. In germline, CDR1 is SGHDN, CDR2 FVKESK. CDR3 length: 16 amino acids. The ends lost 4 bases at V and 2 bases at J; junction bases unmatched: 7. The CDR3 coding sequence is TGTGCCAGCAGCCCCGGGCTAGCGGGGCCCACAGATACGCAGTATTTT. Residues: CASSPGLAGPTDTQYF.

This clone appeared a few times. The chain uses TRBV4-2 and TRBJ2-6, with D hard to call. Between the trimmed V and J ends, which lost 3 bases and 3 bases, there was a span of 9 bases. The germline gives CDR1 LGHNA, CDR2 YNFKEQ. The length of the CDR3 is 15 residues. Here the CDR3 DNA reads TGTGCCAGCAGCCAGAACTGGGGTGGGGCCAACGTCCTGACTTTC. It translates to CASSQNWGGANVLTF.

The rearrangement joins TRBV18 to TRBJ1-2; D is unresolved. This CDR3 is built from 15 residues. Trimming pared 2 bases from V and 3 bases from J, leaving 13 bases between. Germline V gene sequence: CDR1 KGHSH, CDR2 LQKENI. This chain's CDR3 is CASSPTPGLDYGYTF. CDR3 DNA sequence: TGTGCCAGCTCACCAACACCCGGGCTTGACTATGGCTACACCTTC.

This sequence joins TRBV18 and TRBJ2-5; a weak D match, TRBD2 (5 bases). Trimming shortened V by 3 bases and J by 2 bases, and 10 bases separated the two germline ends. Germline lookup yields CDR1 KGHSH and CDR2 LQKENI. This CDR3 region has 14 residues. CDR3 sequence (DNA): TGTGCCAGCTCACCGATATCGGGACAAGAGACCCAGTACTTC. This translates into CASSPISGQETQYF. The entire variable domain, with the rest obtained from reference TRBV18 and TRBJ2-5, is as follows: NAGVMQNPRHLVRRRGQEARLRCSPMKGHSHVYWYRQLPEEGLKFMVYLQKENIIDESGMPKERFSAEFPKEGPSILRIQQVVRGDSAAYFCASSPISGQETQYFGPGTRLLVL.

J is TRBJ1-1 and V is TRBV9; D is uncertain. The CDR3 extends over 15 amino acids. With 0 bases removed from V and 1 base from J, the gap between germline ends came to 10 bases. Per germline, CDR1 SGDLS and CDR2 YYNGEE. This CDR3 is CASSVDGHRNTEAFF. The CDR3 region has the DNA TGTGCCAGCAGCGTAGATGGGCACCGGAACACTGAAGCTTTCTTT. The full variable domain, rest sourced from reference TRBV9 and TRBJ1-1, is DSGVTQTPKHLITATGQRVTLRCSPRSGDLSVYWYQQSLDQGLQFLIQYYNGEERAKGNILERFSAQQFPDLHSELNLSSLELGDSALYFCASSVDGHRNTEAFFGQGTRLTVV.

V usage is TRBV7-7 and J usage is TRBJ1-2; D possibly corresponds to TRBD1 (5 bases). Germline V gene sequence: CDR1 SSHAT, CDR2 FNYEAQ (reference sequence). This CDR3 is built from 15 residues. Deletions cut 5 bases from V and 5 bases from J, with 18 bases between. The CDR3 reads CASSTSGMEGYGYTF. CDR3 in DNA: TGTGCCAGCAGCACCTCAGGGATGGAAGGGTATGGCTACACCTTC.

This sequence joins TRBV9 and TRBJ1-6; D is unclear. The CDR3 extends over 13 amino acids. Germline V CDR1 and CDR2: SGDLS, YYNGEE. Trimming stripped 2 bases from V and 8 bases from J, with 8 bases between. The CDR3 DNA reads TGTGCCAGCAGCGTGGTCTTTGATTCACCCCTCCACTTT. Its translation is CASSVVFDSPLHF.

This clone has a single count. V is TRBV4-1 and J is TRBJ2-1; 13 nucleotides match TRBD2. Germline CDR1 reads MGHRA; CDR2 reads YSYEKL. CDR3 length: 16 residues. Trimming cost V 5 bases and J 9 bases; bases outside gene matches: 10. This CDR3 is CASSGGGLAGDGEQFF. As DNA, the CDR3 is TGCGCCAGCAGCGGGGGAGGACTAGCGGGAGATGGTGAGCAGTTCTTC.

This CDR3 reads CASSPQRGSYEQYF. The CDR3 DNA is TGTGCCAGCAGCCCTCAGCGGGGGTCCTACGAGCAGTACTTC. This chain joins TRBV11-3 and TRBJ2-7; 8 nucleotides align to TRBD2. The V gene's germline CDR1 is SGHNT and CDR2 YENEEA. J gave up 1 base and V 5 bases, and 4 bases lay outside the gene matches. The CDR3 length is 14 residues.

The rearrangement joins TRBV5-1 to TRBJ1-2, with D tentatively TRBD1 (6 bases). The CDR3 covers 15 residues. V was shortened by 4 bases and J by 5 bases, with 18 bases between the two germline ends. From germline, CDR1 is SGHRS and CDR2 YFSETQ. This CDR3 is CASSPSRQESYGYTF. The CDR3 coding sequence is TGCGCCAGCAGCCCCAGCCGACAGGAGTCTTATGGCTACACCTTC.

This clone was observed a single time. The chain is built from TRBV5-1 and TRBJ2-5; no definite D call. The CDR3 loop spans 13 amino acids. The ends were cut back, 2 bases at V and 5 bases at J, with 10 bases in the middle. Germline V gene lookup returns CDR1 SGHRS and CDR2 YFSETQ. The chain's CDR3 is CASSFSGSETQYF. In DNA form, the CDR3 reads TGCGCCAGCAGCTTTTCGGGTTCTGAGACCCAGTACTTC.